Presented here are 27 T cell receptor beta chains from one specimen sequenced in a study of Ad26.COV2.S vaccination and SARS-CoV-2 variants. Treatment reported: roughly 20 received Ad26.COV2.S at low or high dose, single or two shots; about 5 received placebo; per-sample allocation not given. Sampling occurred on day 63 after the first vaccine or placebo injection. Libraries were prepared by immunoSEQ multiplex PCR; TCRdb keeps only in-frame clonotypes and omits some of them. The sample yields 350,000 to 500,000 clones, 85% to 90% seen once. Sequenced material: peripheral blood, taken in a trial of Ad26.COV2.S vaccine versus placebo. The receptors were gathered from a person aged 18-65 years who received the Ad26.COV2.S COVID-19 vaccine or a placebo.

The J gene is TRBJ1-6, the V gene TRBV30, with TRBD1 identical over 7 bases. The germline V gene has CDR1 GTSNPN and CDR2 SVGIG (reference sequence). With 1 base clipped from V and 9 bases from J, the junction kept 6 bases outside the gene matches. The CDR3 runs 14 residues. This CDR3 is CAWSGGTAGSPLHF. CDR3 bases: TGTGCCTGGAGTGGGGGGACAGCAGGTTCACCCCTCCACTTT. The full variable domain, its missing parts supplied by reference TRBV30 and TRBJ1-6, is SQTIHQWPATLVQPVGSPLSLECTVEGTSNPNLYWYRQAAGRGLQLLFYSVGIGQISSEVPQNLSASRPQDRQFILSSKKLLLSDSGFYLCAWSGGTAGSPLHFGNGTRLTVT.

The rearrangement links TRBV13 to TRBJ2-1; no firm D call. The CDR3 consists of 13 residues. The germline V gene encodes CDR1 PRHDT and CDR2 FYEKMQ (reference sequence). Trimming stripped 2 bases from V and 6 bases from J, with 8 bases between. CDR3: CASSLRLPNEQFF. The DNA of the CDR3 is TGTGCCAGCAGCTTACGTCTACCCAATGAGCAGTTCTTC.

This chain links TRBV6-5 with TRBJ2-3, with D tentatively TRBD1 (5 bases). Germline V gene sequence: CDR1 MNHEY, CDR2 SVGAGI. This CDR3 has 14 residues. The ends were cut back, 8 bases at V and 3 bases at J, with 15 bases in the middle. The CDR3 DNA follows: TGTGCCAGCCCATCAGGGATAGGTACAGATACGCAGTATTTT. As protein: CASPSGIGTDTQYF.

The chain uses TRBV2 and TRBJ1-2; no clear D. Deletions cut 4 bases from V and 4 bases from J, with 4 bases between. Germline CDR1 is SNHLY and CDR2 is FYNNEI. The CDR3 loop spans 11 amino acids. CDR3 bases: TGTGCCAGCAGTGTAATCTATGGCTACACCTTC. It specifies CASSVIYGYTF.

The V gene is TRBV14, the J gene TRBJ1-3; no clear D. Per the germline V gene, CDR1 is SGHDN and CDR2 is FVKESK. V was cut by 3 bases and J by 0 bases, with 9 bases left in between. The CDR3 is made up of 15 amino acids. The CDR3 sequence: CASSQDWNSGNTIYF. The DNA of the CDR3 is TGTGCCAGCAGCCAGGACTGGAACTCTGGAAACACCATATATTTT.

The V gene is TRBV6-5, the J gene TRBJ1-3, with D perhaps matching TRBD1 (6 bases). The V gene lost 6 bases and the J gene lost 0 bases, with 12 bases spanning the gap. This CDR3 region has 15 residues. The V gene's germline CDR1 is MNHEY and CDR2 SVGAGI. CDR3 sequence: CASRRGVTSGNTIYF. CDR3 nucleotides: TGTGCCAGCAGGAGGGGGGTGACCTCTGGAAACACCATATATTTT.

The gene calls are TRBV5-4 and TRBJ2-1; D is uncertain. The germline CDR1 and CDR2 sequences are SGHNT and YYREEE (reference sequence). CDR3 length equals 13 residues. Trimming stripped 1 base from V and 6 bases from J, with 8 bases between. CDR3 nucleotide sequence: TGTGCCAGCAGCTTGAGCTCACGCAATGAGCAGTTCTTC. Its translation: CASSLSSRNEQFF.

The chain links TRBV2 to TRBJ2-3; 7 bases line up with TRBD1. The CDR3 sequence is 13 residues long. Germline V gene lookup returns CDR1 SNHLY and CDR2 FYNNEI. J was trimmed by 5 bases and V by 5 bases; bases with no gene match: 4. CDR3: CASSSDRLDTQYF. CDR3 DNA: TGTGCCAGCAGTTCGGACAGGCTAGATACGCAGTATTTT.

The chain is built from TRBV5-1 and TRBJ1-6, with 7 bases fitting TRBD1. In germline, CDR1 is SGHRS, CDR2 YFSETQ. V was clipped by 8 bases and J by 5 bases; unmatched bases: 10. This CDR3 has 15 residues. As DNA, the CDR3 is TGCGCCAGTAGGGACGCACAGGGGAATAATTCACCCCTCCACTTT. Protein product: CASRDAQGNNSPLHF.

The gene calls are TRBV28 and TRBJ2-3; TRBD1 matches at 12 bases. The length of the CDR3 is 16 residues. Losses at the gene ends were 4 bases for V and 6 bases for J; bases not matched to a gene: 8. CDR1 is MDHEN, CDR2 SYDVKM, per germline. In DNA, the CDR3 is TGTGCCAGCAGTTCGACCGGGACAGGGGGCGAGGATACGCAGTATTTT. It codes for CASSSTGTGGEDTQYF.

V gene TRBV7-2 combines with J gene TRBJ2-2, with D unresolved. The ends were cut back, 1 base at V and 9 bases at J, with 9 bases in the middle. The CDR3 extends over 13 amino acids. CDR1 SGHTA and CDR2 FQGNSA come from the germline V gene. The CDR3 DNA reads as TGTGCCAGCAGCTTAGGTCGGCGACGGGAGCTGTTTTTT. It translates to CASSLGRRRELFF.

The chain recombines TRBV19 with TRBJ1-1; D uncertain. Germline CDR1 and CDR2: LNHDA and SQIVND (reference sequence). CDR3 length equals 13 residues. The ends were cut back, 2 bases at V and 2 bases at J, with 6 bases in the middle. The CDR3 DNA reads TGTGCCAGTAGTATACAGCGAAACACTGAAGCTTTCTTT. As protein: CASSIQRNTEAFF.

In regard to this clone: Compared with germline, one end of the junction differs, possibly owing to a read error. The chain couples TRBV12-3 or TRBV12-4 to TRBJ2-4; D gene unclear. The CDR3 has 11 residues. The DNA of the CDR3 is TGTGCCAGCAGTTTAGGGCTCCGGCTGGACTTC. This gives the protein CASSLGLRLDF.

The table lists this clone with a few counts. The V call is TRBV4-2, the J call TRBJ1-1; the match to TRBD1 covers 7 bases. Looked up from germline, CDR1 is LGHNA and CDR2 is YNFKEQ. The CDR3 loop spans 15 amino acids. The ends lost 3 bases at V and 5 bases at J; junction bases unmatched: 9. CDR3 residues: CASSQETGLYTEAFF. CDR3 bases: TGTGCCAGCAGCCAGGAGACAGGGTTGTATACTGAAGCTTTCTTT.

The chain couples TRBV7-2 to TRBJ2-7; possible D gene TRBD2, 5 bases. The CDR3 sequence is 14 residues long. Germline assignment: CDR1 SGHTA and CDR2 FQGNSA. V dropped 3 bases and J dropped 2 bases, with 11 bases sitting between them. The chain's CDR3 is CASSFGVGPYEQYV. In DNA form, the CDR3 reads TGTGCCAGCAGCTTCGGGGTTGGGCCCTACGAGCAGTACGTC.

The genes are TRBV25-1 and TRBJ1-2, with 8 bases that match TRBD1. Per the germline V gene, CDR1 is MGHDK and CDR2 is SYGVNS. This CDR3 has 17 amino acids. Unmatched junction bases numbered 7, after V lost 0 bases and J lost 1 base. The CDR3 is CASSEYGAGGLNYGYTF. The DNA of the CDR3 is TGTGCCAGCAGTGAATACGGAGCAGGGGGCCTTAACTATGGCTACACCTTC.

The chain is built from TRBV7-2 and TRBJ1-2; no reliable D call. CDR1 SGHTA and CDR2 FQGNSA come from the germline V gene. V was clipped by 5 bases and J by 3 bases, with 4 bases between them. The CDR3 runs to 11 residues. The CDR3 reads CASSPDYGYTF. The CDR3 nucleotides read TGTGCCAGCAGCCCTGACTATGGCTACACCTTC.

The J gene is TRBJ2-1, the V gene TRBV5-1; D is perhaps TRBD1 or TRBD2 (5 bases each). V dropped 4 bases and J dropped 10 bases, with 18 bases sitting between them. The CDR3 runs to 14 residues. Germline V gives CDR1 SGHRS, CDR2 YFSETQ. In DNA, the CDR3 is TGCGCCAGCAGCCCCCGGGACGGTACAAGGGAGCAGTTCTTC. As protein: CASSPRDGTREQFF.

The chain employs TRBV6-5 and TRBJ1-2, with a possible D match to TRBD1 (5 bases). The V end lost 6 bases, the J end lost 3 bases, and 17 bases lay between the germline ends. This CDR3 is built from 15 residues. Germline V gene sequence: CDR1 MNHEY, CDR2 SVGAGI. This CDR3 reads CASSQGWGFDYGYTF. DNA for the CDR3: TGTGCCAGCAGCCAGGGATGGGGCTTCGACTATGGCTACACCTTC.

CDR3 in amino acids: CASRHTGGNEKLFF. Here the CDR3 DNA reads TGTGCCAGCAGGCATACAGGGGGGAATGAAAAACTGTTTTTT. The chain combines TRBV27 with TRBJ1-4, with 8 nucleotides matching TRBD1. This CDR3 spans 14 amino acids. J lost 5 bases, V lost 6 bases, and 5 bases had no gene match. The germline gives CDR1 MNHEY, CDR2 SMNVEV (reference sequence). The variable domain in full, with the rest retrieved from reference TRBV27 and TRBJ1-4, is EAQVTQNPRYLITVTGKKLTVTCSQNMNHEYMSWYRQDPGLGLRQIYYSMNVEVTDKGDVPEGYKVSRKEKRNFPLILESPSPNQTSLYFCASRHTGGNEKLFFGSGTQLSVL.

The chain joins TRBV4-2 to TRBJ2-1; perhaps TRBD2 as D (6 bases). This CDR3 contains 15 residues. The V and J ends lost 3 bases and 8 bases respectively, with 17 bases between them. From germline, CDR1 is LGHNA and CDR2 YNFKEQ. CDR3 nucleotides: TGTGCCAGCAGCCAGATGGGCACTAGCTCCCATGAGCAGTTCTTC. Amino acids: CASSQMGTSSHEQFF.

The gene calls are TRBV9 and TRBJ2-2; D not certain. Looked up from germline, CDR1 is SGDLS and CDR2 is YYNGEE. This CDR3 is built from 15 residues. Between the trimmed V and J ends, which lost 0 bases and 2 bases, there was a span of 8 bases. Written as DNA, the CDR3 is TGTGCCAGCAGCGTAGGGCAGGCCAACACCGGGGAGCTGTTTTTT. It translates to CASSVGQANTGELFF.

There are a few counts of this clone. Here the CDR3 reads CASSLNVYAYEQYF. In DNA form, the CDR3 reads TGTGCCAGCAGCTTGAACGTGTATGCCTACGAGCAGTACTTC. This chain uses TRBV7-2 with TRBJ2-7; no firm D call. Per germline, CDR1 SGHTA and CDR2 FQGNSA. Trimming stripped 3 bases from V and 2 bases from J, with 11 bases between. This CDR3 region has 14 residues.

In DNA form, the CDR3 reads TGTGCCAGCAGCCAGCTCTACCGCTCCTCTGGAAACACCATATATTTT. This encodes CASSQLYRSSGNTIYF. The chain uses TRBV14 and TRBJ1-3; D unclear. With 3 bases removed from V and 0 bases from J, the gap between germline ends came to 12 bases. Germline CDR1 is SGHDN and CDR2 is FVKESK. CDR3 length: 16 residues.

The gene calls are TRBV6-5 and TRBJ2-5; 9 bases map to TRBD2. Germline CDR1 MNHEY, CDR2 SVGAGI. The trim removed 0 bases at V and 4 bases at J, leaving 0 bases unmatched. The CDR3 contains 14 residues. The CDR3, as DNA: TGTGCCAGCAGTTACTCGACTAGCGGAGAGACCCAGTACTTC. This sequence encodes CASSYSTSGETQYF.

The V and J genes are TRBV5-5 and TRBJ2-1; TRBD2 matches 7 bases. There are 18 residues in the CDR3. V dropped 2 bases and J dropped 1; count of bases not matched to a gene: 12. Germline lookup yields CDR1 SGHKS and CDR2 YYEKEE (reference sequence). The DNA of the CDR3 is TGTGCCAGCAGCTTAATACCACGGACTAGGATATCCTACAATGAGCAGTTCTTC. This sequence encodes CASSLIPRTRISYNEQFF. Filled out from reference TRBV5-5 and TRBJ2-1, the complete variable domain reads DAGVTQSPTHLIKTRGQQVTLRCSPISGHKSVSWYQQVLGQGPQFIFQYYEKEERGRGNFPDRFSARQFPNYSSELNVNALLLGDSALYLCASSLIPRTRISYNEQFFGPGTRLTVL.

The J gene is TRBJ2-1, the V gene TRBV15; 10 positions match TRBD1. Trimming removed 0 bases from V and 9 bases from J; junction bases left unmatched: 11. Germline V gene data show CDR1 as LNHNV and CDR2 as YYDKDF (reference sequence). The length of the CDR3 is 17 residues. The CDR3 DNA is TGTGCCACCAGCAGAGATCTGCGCGACAGGGGGCTCGGTGAGCAGTTCTTC. Translation: CATSRDLRDRGLGEQFF. Variable domain in full (rest from reference TRBV15 and TRBJ2-1): DAMVIQNPRYQVTQFGKPVTLSCSQTLNHNVMYWYQQKSSQAPKLLFHYYDKDFNNEADTPDNFQSRRPNTSFCFLDIRSPGLGDTAMYLCATSRDLRDRGLGEQFFGPGTRLTVL.